These 16 T cell receptor beta chains share one sample of origin, sequenced in a study of identical twins. TCRdb passed the 5' RACE reads through MiXCR, listing each CDR3 protein once. This repertoire shows roughly 190,000 distinct CDR3 sequences, about 16% found once; its top ten account for around 40%. In addition, the sample was reused for a study of T cells expressing NK-cell markers.

The sequenced material came from CD8+ T cells sorted from blood. These receptors all come from a woman aged 18 to 35 in good health.

This clonotype was found a few times. V usage is TRBV6-2 or TRBV6-3 and J usage is TRBJ2-7; 10 nucleotides agree with TRBD1. Trimming removed 2 bases from V and 2 bases from J; junction bases left unmatched: 3. The germline CDR1 and CDR2 sequences are MNHEY and SVGEGT. This CDR3 comprises 15 residues. DNA for the CDR3: TGTGCCAGCAGTTACGGGACAGGGGCGGCCTACGAGCAGTACTTC. It specifies CASSYGTGAAYEQYF.

This clonotype was counted only a few times. The rearrangement uses TRBV5-5 and TRBJ2-7; the D gene is possibly TRBD1 (6 bases). The CDR3 spans 14 residues. Trimming pared 1 base from V and 1 base from J, leaving 9 bases between. The germline V gene encodes CDR1 SGHKS and CDR2 YYEKEE (reference sequence). The chain's CDR3 is CASSLLTGSYEQYF. In nucleotides, the CDR3 is TGTGCCAGCAGCTTGTTGACAGGTTCCTACGAGCAGTACTTC.

This clonotype was observed a few times. V is TRBV7-9 and J is TRBJ2-7; no firm D call. The CDR3 length is 15 residues. Germline CDR1 SEHNR, CDR2 FQNEAQ (reference sequence). The V and J ends lost 3 bases and 0 bases respectively, with 12 bases between them. The CDR3 reads CASSFPAGTSYEQYF. As DNA, the CDR3 is TGTGCCAGCAGCTTTCCCGCCGGAACCTCCTACGAGCAGTACTTC.

A remark on this clonotype: The junction and the germline gene differ at one end; a read error may be behind it. The V and J genes are TRBV9 and TRBJ1-1, with 7 nucleotides matching TRBD1. Germline loops: CDR1 SGDLS, CDR2 YYNGEE. This CDR3 spans 15 amino acids. The CDR3 here is CASNAQGDVKTEAFF. The CDR3 DNA sequence: TGTGCCAGCAACGCGCAGGGGGACGTGAAGACTGAAGCTTTCTTT. The variable domain in full, with the rest retrieved from reference TRBV9 and TRBJ1-1, is DSGVTQTPKHLITATGQRVTLRCSPRSGDLSVYWYQQSLDQGLQFLIQYYNGEERAKGNILERFSAQQFPDLHSELNLSSLELGDSALYFCASNAQGDVKTEAFFGQGTRLTVV.

The chain is built from TRBV5-5 and TRBJ2-1, with D possibly matching TRBD2 (5 bases). The CDR3 consists of 17 residues. Trimming shortened V by 5 bases and J by 1 base, and 19 bases separated the two germline ends. CDR1 and CDR2 (germline): SGHKS, YYEKEE (reference sequence). CDR3 region: CASSPSLSGMSYNEQFF. The CDR3 DNA is TGTGCCAGCAGTCCTAGCCTGAGCGGAATGTCCTACAATGAGCAGTTCTTC.

The chain is built from TRBV4-3 and TRBJ2-7; D is undetermined. CDR3 length: 13 residues. Per the germline V gene, CDR1 is LGHNA and CDR2 is YSLEER. V was clipped by 1 base and J by 2 bases, with 6 bases between them. The CDR3: CASSQGQAYEQYF. As DNA, the CDR3 is TGCGCCAGCAGCCAAGGCCAGGCCTACGAGCAGTACTTC.

This clonotype was seen more than once but under ten times. This sequence joins TRBV12-3 or TRBV12-4 and TRBJ2-1; 11 bases are a match to TRBD2. The ends lost 8 bases at V and 1 base at J; junction bases unmatched: 16. This CDR3 contains 19 residues. The CDR3: CASAETSGILFGSYNEQFF. CDR3 in DNA: TGTGCCAGCGCAGAGACTAGCGGGATTTTATTTGGATCCTACAATGAGCAGTTCTTC.

This clonotype was counted a few times. The V and J genes are TRBV7-9 and TRBJ1-5; D might be TRBD1 (6 bases). Germline V gives CDR1 SEHNR, CDR2 FQNEAQ (reference sequence). V was clipped by 2 bases and J by 6 bases, with 17 bases between them. CDR3 length: 16 residues. The CDR3, as DNA: TGTGCCAGCAGCTTAACGCTCTCTGGGGGCGGTCAGCCCCAGCATTTT. Its translation: CASSLTLSGGGQPQHF. Complete variable domain (other parts from reference TRBV7-9 and TRBJ1-5): DTGVSQNPRHKITKRGQNVTFRCDPISEHNRLYWYRQTLGQGPEFLTYFQNEAQLEKSRLLSDRFSAERPKGSFSTLEIQRTEQGDSAMYLCASSLTLSGGGQPQHFGDGTRLSIL.

This clonotype turned up a few times. The rearrangement uses TRBV10-3 and TRBJ2-2; 7 positions agree with TRBD2. The CDR3 contains 14 residues. CDR1 and CDR2 (germline): ENHRY, SYGVKD. With 8 bases clipped from V and 8 bases from J, the junction kept 11 bases outside the gene matches. In DNA, the CDR3 is TGTGCCATCCAAATCGCGGGGGATAGGGGGGAGCTGTTTTTT. It encodes CAIQIAGDRGELFF.

The chain joins TRBV9 to TRBJ2-3, with D perhaps matching TRBD1 (6 bases). Trimming removed 4 bases from V and 3 bases from J, with 12 bases in between. The CDR3 has 14 amino acids. The V gene's germline CDR1 is SGDLS and CDR2 YYNGEE. In nucleotides, the CDR3 is TGTGCCAGCAGCCACTCAGGGGAAACAGATACGCAGTATTTT. Residues: CASSHSGETDTQYF.

This clonotype was counted only a few times. The genes are TRBV9 and TRBJ1-1; D might be TRBD1 (6 bases). The CDR3 is 14 amino acids. Trimming left V 0 bases short and J 4 bases short, with 10 bases between. Germline V gene sequence: CDR1 SGDLS, CDR2 YYNGEE. CDR3 sequence (DNA): TGTGCCAGCAGCGTAGGAGGGGGAGGCACTGAAGCTTTCTTT. It translates to CASSVGGGGTEAFF. Full variable domain (remainder filled in from reference TRBV9 and TRBJ1-1): DSGVTQTPKHLITATGQRVTLRCSPRSGDLSVYWYQQSLDQGLQFLIQYYNGEERAKGNILERFSAQQFPDLHSELNLSSLELGDSALYFCASSVGGGGTEAFFGQGTRLTVV.

The chain has TRBV4-2 and TRBJ1-5, with D hard to call. From germline, CDR1 is LGHNA and CDR2 YNFKEQ. Trimming shortened V by 5 bases and J by 5 bases, and 16 bases separated the two germline ends. The CDR3 sequence is 15 residues long. The CDR3 loop reads CASSEQGGRDQPQHF. CDR3 DNA sequence: TGTGCCAGCAGCGAGCAAGGCGGGAGAGATCAGCCCCAGCATTTT.

This clonotype was counted only a few times. The rearrangement links TRBV20-1 to TRBJ2-5; 9 nucleotides align to TRBD2. The CDR3 sequence is 15 residues long. The V segment lost 6 bases and the J segment 5 bases; nucleotides outside the gene matches: 13. Germline V CDR1 and CDR2: DFQATT, SNEGSKA (reference sequence). The CDR3 protein is CSASRDLAGLETQYF. In nucleotides, the CDR3 is TGCAGTGCCTCCCGGGACCTAGCGGGACTGGAGACCCAGTACTTC.

This clonotype was seen repeatedly, ten times or more. The V gene is TRBV6-4, the J gene TRBJ2-2; TRBD2 agrees at 11 bases. Germline values: CDR1 MRHNA, CDR2 SNTAGT. The CDR3 contains 16 residues. J was trimmed by 1 base and V by 3 bases; bases with no gene match: 1. For the CDR3, the DNA is TGTGCCAGCAGTGAAACTAGCGGGGGGAACACCGGGGAGCTGTTTTTT. This translates into CASSETSGGNTGELFF.

This clonotype has a count of ten or more. J is TRBJ1-2 and V is TRBV7-9; 7 bases fit TRBD1. This CDR3 has 13 residues. Trimming cost V 3 bases and J 5 bases; bases outside gene matches: 3. Germline V lookup: CDR1 SEHNR, CDR2 FQNEAQ (reference sequence). Written as DNA, the CDR3 is TGTGCCAGCAGCTTCGGCAGGGGGTATGGCTACACCTTC. It specifies CASSFGRGYGYTF.

This clonotype appeared a few times. The chain links TRBV15 to TRBJ1-2; D is undetermined. The CDR3 consists of 14 residues. Germline CDR1 is LNHNV and CDR2 is YYDKDF (reference sequence). Trimming stripped 3 bases from V and 8 bases from J, with 16 bases between. The chain's CDR3 is CATSRSLRLGGYTF. The CDR3 region has the DNA TGTGCCACCAGCAGGAGTCTACGGTTGGGGGGCTACACCTTC. Full variable domain (missing parts from reference TRBV15 and TRBJ1-2): DAMVIQNPRYQVTQFGKPVTLSCSQTLNHNVMYWYQQKSSQAPKLLFHYYDKDFNNEADTPDNFQSRRPNTSFCFLDIRSPGLGDTAMYLCATSRSLRLGGYTFGSGTRLTVV.